The 10 T cell receptor beta chains in this list originate from one sample, sequenced in a study of multiple sclerosis patients with progressive multifocal leukoencephalopathy. Time point of the sample: more than ten months of natalizumab therapy. Clones were sequenced by immunoSEQ multiplex PCR, and TCRdb holds only the in-frame ones, with some missing. The data hold approximately 30,000 clones, with 90% observed a single time. The sequencing here drew on PBMCs, taken from a patient treated with natalizumab. The source of these receptors is a human donor with multiple sclerosis.

For the CDR3, the DNA is TGTGCCAGCTGTACCGGGGGGAGCAATCAGCCCCAGCATTTT. It yields the protein CASCTGGSNQPQHF. The chain recombines TRBV5-6 with TRBJ1-5; D perhaps matches TRBD1 (5 bases). Germline loops: CDR1 SGHDT, CDR2 YYEEEE. Trimming took 7 bases from V and 1 from J, leaving 12 bases between them. The CDR3 loop spans 14 amino acids.

The V gene is TRBV4-2, the J gene TRBJ1-1, with 9 bases that match TRBD1. V lost 2 bases and J lost 1; bases outside the gene matches: 5. The CDR3 contains 16 residues. In germline, CDR1 is LGHNA, CDR2 YNFKEQ. Written as DNA, the CDR3 is TGTGCCAGCAGCCAACCCACAGGGGGCAGGAACACTGAAGCTTTCTTT. It translates to CASSQPTGGRNTEAFF.

This sequence joins TRBV5-4 and TRBJ2-5, with 9 positions matching TRBD2. The germline V gene encodes CDR1 SGHNT and CDR2 YYREEE (reference sequence). The CDR3 is 15 residues long. V dropped 4 bases and J dropped 4; count of bases not matched to a gene: 8. The CDR3, as DNA: TGTGCCAGCAGCCTGCCGGCGGGGGGGCGAGAGACCCAGTACTTC. This codes for CASSLPAGGRETQYF.

The chain is built from TRBV15 and TRBJ2-3, with D unresolved. CDR1 is LNHNV and CDR2 is YYDKDF in the germline V gene (reference sequence). The CDR3 runs to 12 residues. V dropped 3 bases and J dropped 9 bases, with 10 bases sitting between them. The CDR3 nucleotides read TGTGCCACCAGCAGGGCGCAGGACACGCAGTATTTT. Its translation is CATSRAQDTQYF.

The chain links TRBV7-3 to TRBJ2-7; 8 positions match TRBD1. Germline lookup yields CDR1 SGHTA and CDR2 FQGTGA. Trimming cost V 5 bases and J 2 bases; bases outside gene matches: 5. The CDR3 runs to 14 residues. The CDR3 DNA is TGTGCCAGCAGCGATGGACAGGGCCCCTACGAGCAGTACTTC. Translating gives CASSDGQGPYEQYF.

Here the CDR3 reads CASSFGTGNWYEQYF. The CDR3 coding sequence is TGTGCCAGCAGCTTCGGGACAGGGAATTGGTACGAGCAGTACTTC. This chain links TRBV5-6 with TRBJ2-7; 9 bases align to TRBD1. The germline CDR1 and CDR2 sequences are SGHDT and YYEEEE. The ends lost 2 bases at V and 4 bases at J; junction bases unmatched: 7. This CDR3 is built from 15 residues.

The chain combines TRBV11-1 with TRBJ1-1; no firm D call. Trimming stripped 1 base from V and 4 bases from J, with 13 bases between. The CDR3 covers 15 residues. Per the germline V gene, CDR1 is SGHAT and CDR2 is FQDESV (reference sequence). DNA for the CDR3: TGTGCCAGCAGCTTAGTTCCGGGGAAGGTCACTGAAGCTTTCTTT. It specifies CASSLVPGKVTEAFF.

This clone appeared once. V gene TRBV2 combines with J gene TRBJ1-5, with D possibly being TRBD1 (5 bases). Germline CDR1 reads SNHLY; CDR2 reads FYNNEI. The V gene lost 6 bases and the J gene lost 1 base, with 10 bases spanning the gap. CDR3 length: 14 amino acids. The CDR3 nucleotides are TGTGCCAGCAGGGGGCGGGTCAGCAATCAGCCCCAGCATTTT. Its protein is CASRGRVSNQPQHF.

CDR3 loop: CASSSGQDSGRSTDTQYF. Written as DNA, the CDR3 is TGCGCCAGCAGCTCGGGACAGGACTCAGGGAGGAGCACAGATACGCAGTATTTT. The genes are TRBV5-1 and TRBJ2-3, with 8 nucleotides matching TRBD1. Germline CDR1 is SGHRS and CDR2 is YFSETQ. The CDR3 is 18 residues long. V gave up 3 bases and J gave up 0 bases; unmatched junction bases: 12.

The V and J genes are TRBV30 and TRBJ2-1; no clear D gene. The germline V gene encodes CDR1 GTSNPN and CDR2 SVGIG (reference sequence). There are 13 residues in the CDR3. V dropped 0 bases and J dropped 6 bases, with 9 bases sitting between them. The CDR3: CAWSVRNINEQFF. CDR3 bases: TGTGCCTGGAGTGTAAGGAATATCAATGAGCAGTTCTTC.